The present entry profiles one T cell receptor (beta chain) with its context. Germline loops: CDR1 SNHLY, CDR2 FYNNEI. Trimming removed 1 base from V and 5 bases from J; junction bases left unmatched: 13. There are 18 residues in the CDR3. The data are from a study of OX40 agonist ivuxolimab in advanced cancers. TCRdb's copy holds only in-frame clones and misses some; the assay was immunoSEQ multiplex PCR. The sample shows 60,000 to 75,000 clones, 87% of them seen only once. The chain has TRBV2 and TRBJ2-1; 8 bases align to TRBD2. The receptor was derived from an adult with an advanced solid tumor such as melanoma, head and neck, liver or kidney cancer. The specimen comprised CD4+ or CD8+ T cells sorted from blood, sampled in a trial of the OX40 agonist ivuxolimab. The CDR3 region is CASSEVVGRAELDNEQFF. The CDR3 DNA follows: TGTGCCAGCAGTGAAGTTGTCGGGAGGGCCGAGCTCGACAATGAGCAGTTCTTC.